This T cell receptor (beta chain) was recovered during a study of radiation and T cells in renal cell carcinoma. Time point described: blood 4 weeks post-SBRT, at nephrectomy. Treatment denoted: 15 Gy SBRT to primary tumor, nephrectomy 4 weeks later. Nephrectomy followed 15 Gy stereotactic body radiation by 4 weeks. Whole-study findings and limits: Pretreatment tumor biopsies were lacking, so baseline clonotypes are unknown.

The length of the CDR3 is 14 residues. Germline values: CDR1 SGHNT, CDR2 YYREEE (reference sequence). Trimming pared 0 bases from V and 4 bases from J, leaving 10 bases between. Concerning this clone: The antigen is not known.

Profiling relied on immunoSEQ multiplex PCR, and the TCRdb table lists in-frame clones only, not all of them. The sample contains about 100,000 clones, more than 65% of which appear only once. The receptor comes from a man aged 55-75 years with renal cell carcinoma. The starting material was blood, obtained from a patient whose treatment included radiotherapy and nephrectomy. The chain has TRBV5-4 and TRBJ2-5, with D unclear. As DNA, the CDR3 is TGTGCCAGCAGCTTGGCCAGTGGCGGAGAGACCCAGTACTTC. This translates into CASSLASGGETQYF.